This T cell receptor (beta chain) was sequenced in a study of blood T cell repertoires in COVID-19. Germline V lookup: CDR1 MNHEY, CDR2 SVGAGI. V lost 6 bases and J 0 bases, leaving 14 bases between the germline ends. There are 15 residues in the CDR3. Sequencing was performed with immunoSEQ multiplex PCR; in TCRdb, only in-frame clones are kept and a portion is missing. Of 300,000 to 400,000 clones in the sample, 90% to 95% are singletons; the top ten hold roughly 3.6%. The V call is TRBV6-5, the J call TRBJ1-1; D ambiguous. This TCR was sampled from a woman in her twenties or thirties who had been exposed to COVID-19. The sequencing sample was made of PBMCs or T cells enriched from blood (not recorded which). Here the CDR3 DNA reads TGTGCCAGCAGCCGGCCGGGAGACATGAACACTGAAGCTTTCTTT. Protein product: CASSRPGDMNTEAFF.